Listed below are T cell receptor beta chains from one sample, sequenced in a study of shared T cell receptors in the human thymus. Sequencing was performed with immunoSEQ multiplex PCR; in TCRdb, only in-frame clones are kept and a portion is missing. The data hold over 450,000 clones, with roughly 74% observed a single time. This sample also appeared in a second study, on human thymus T cells.

Specimen: thymocytes. Every receptor here comes from a boy under two years old with a congenital heart defect. CDR3s include the opening cysteine and the closing phenylalanine or tryptophan. A D gene is named only where the DNA matches it firmly. Not every row has a clone size; where given, it reads once, few, many or a size class.

v_gene	abundance	d_gene	j_gene	CDR3nt	CDR3aa
TRBV19	.	TRBD2	TRBJ2-7	TGTGCCAGTAGTGCACCCGGACTAGCGGGGGCCTCCTACGAGCAGTACTTC	CASSAPGLAGASYEQYF
TRBV4-2	.	.	TRBJ2-2	TGTGCCAGCAGCCAGAACGGCTGGGGCAGCACCACCGGGGAGCTGTTTTTT	CASSQNGWGSTTGELFF
TRBV4-1	.	.	TRBJ1-1	TGCGCCAGCAGTCCTTTGATACAGGCGAAGGTCACTGAAGCTTTCTTT	CASSPLIQAKVTEAFF
TRBV4-2	.	.	TRBJ1-2	TGTGCCAGCAGCCACGAATCTTCCCCTGGGGCAGCCGATCGAGGCTACACCTTC	CASSHESSPGAADRGYTF
TRBV27	.	TRBD2	TRBJ2-1	TGTGCCAGCAGTTTATCGGGGAGGGGATACAATGAGCAGTTCTTC	CASSLSGRGYNEQFF
TRBV7-9	.	.	TRBJ2-7	TGTGCCACCCGACAGTTATCGAGTAACGAGCAGTACTTC	CATRQLSSNEQYF
TRBV19	.	.	TRBJ2-7	TGTGCCAGTAGTCCTATGTGGGGGCAGGCCTACGAGCAGTACTTC	CASSPMWGQAYEQYF
TRBV4-2	.	TRBD2	TRBJ2-3	TGTGCCAGCAGCCACCGGGGACTAGCGGGAGGACCCACAGATACGCAGTATTTT	CASSHRGLAGGPTDTQYF
TRBV27	.	TRBD2	TRBJ2-1	TGTGCCAGCAGTTCCCGACTAGCGGGAGGGAATGAGCAGTTCTTC	CASSSRLAGGNEQFF
TRBV28	few	.	TRBJ2-4	TGTGCCAGCACCCCGAAGGGGGGGCAAAACATTCAGTACTTC	CASTPKGGQNIQYF
TRBV7-6	few	TRBD2	TRBJ2-3	TGTGCCAGCACCCGACTAGCGGGAGACCTCACAGATACGCAGTATTTT	CASTRLAGDLTDTQYF
TRBV4-1	.	TRBD1	TRBJ1-5	TGCGCCAGCAGCCAATCATGGACAGGGGAACATCAGCCCCAGCATTTT	CASSQSWTGEHQPQHF
TRBV28	.	.	TRBJ2-3	TGTGCCAGCAGTTATGCGAGCACAGATACGCAGTATTTT	CASSYASTDTQYF
TRBV12-5	once	.	TRBJ1-4	TGTGCTAGTGGTTTGGTACGAAACACCCTAGCGTCTAATGAAAAACTGTTTTTT	CASGLVRNTLASNEKLFF
TRBV14	.	.	TRBJ2-5	TGTGCCAGCAGCCGGTCGGACCCCGGGGGAGAGACCCAGTACTTC	CASSRSDPGGETQYF
TRBV28	.	.	TRBJ2-7	TGTGCCAGCAGGGCCGGGGACGAGCAGTACTTC	CASRAGDEQYF
TRBV27	.	TRBD2	TRBJ2-7	TGTGCCAGCAGAACCGGGAGGGCCTTCTACGAGCAGTACTTC	CASRTGRAFYEQYF
TRBV7-9	.	TRBD1	TRBJ2-1	TGTGCCAGCAGCTCGGGACAGGGCATGGAGCAGTTCTTC	CASSSGQGMEQFF
TRBV5-1	.	.	TRBJ1-1	TGCGCCAGCAGCTTGGCTGGCGGGGGAAGGACTGAAGCTTTCTTT	CASSLAGGGRTEAFF
TRBV5-1	.	.	TRBJ2-6	TGCGCCAGCAGCTTGATGCAGGGCTCTGGGGCCAACGTCCTGACTTTC	CASSLMQGSGANVLTF
TRBV10-2	.	.	TRBJ2-5	TGCGCCAGCAGTGAACCCGACAGGGCGGGGGAGACCCAGTACTTC	CASSEPDRAGETQYF
TRBV4-2	.	.	TRBJ2-2	TGTGCCAGCAGCCCCTATCACATCAGGGACAAGCCGCTTGCATACACCGACGACACCGGGGAGCTGTTTTTT	CASSPYHIRDKPLAYTDDTGELFF
TRBV20-1	.	.	TRBJ2-7	TGCAGTGCTAGTCTCTATTACGAGCAGTACTTC	CSASLYYEQYF
TRBV4-1	few	TRBD1	TRBJ2-4	TGCGCCAGCAGCCAAGAAGGCCCGGGACAGCAGGCCAAAAACATTCAGTACTTC	CASSQEGPGQQAKNIQYF
TRBV11-3	few	TRBD2	TRBJ2-2	TGTGCCAGCAGCCCAGCGGCTAGCGGGAAATGTAACGGGGAGCTGTTTTTT	CASSPAASGKCNGELFF
TRBV5-1	.	TRBD2	TRBJ2-3	TGCGCCAGCAGCGTAGCGGGAGTACATCTGGGCGGGACAGATACGCAGTATTTT	CASSVAGVHLGGTDTQYF
TRBV4-3	.	.	TRBJ1-1	TGCGCCAGCAGCCAAGATAGGTTCAGGGATACTGAAGCTTTCTTT	CASSQDRFRDTEAFF
TRBV30	.	TRBD1	TRBJ2-7	TGTGCCTGGAGTGTAAGGACAGGCGTTATAAAAGAGCAGTACTTC	CAWSVRTGVIKEQYF
TRBV28	.	.	TRBJ2-6	TGTGCCAGCAGTTTAAGGGGCAGGATCAGCTCTGGGGCCAACGTCCTGACTTTC	CASSLRGRISSGANVLTF
TRBV2	.	.	TRBJ1-2	TGTGCCAGCAGTTCCTATATGCACGTGGCAGGAAACTATGGCTACACCTTC	CASSSYMHVAGNYGYTF
TRBV6-5	.	TRBD1	TRBJ2-7	TGTGCCAGCAGTTTAGGGACAGGGTACGAGCAGTACTTC	CASSLGTGYEQYF